This paragraph reports one T cell receptor beta chain. Its antigen is still unknown. This sample stems from a study of B cell selection in AIRE deficiency. Study-level findings and limits: CDR3s were shorter in shared Treg sequences, reflecting few non-templated nucleotide insertions.

Assay: immunoSEQ multiplex PCR; the TCRdb copy retains only in-frame clones and omits some. This table has tens of thousands of clones, roughly 97% appearing once. The sorted conventional CD4 T cells were gated as CD4+CD127+. Between the trimmed V and J ends, which lost 6 bases and 0 bases, there was a span of 5 bases. In germline, CDR1 is MNHNY, CDR2 SVGAGI (reference sequence). This CDR3 spans 12 amino acids. Sequencing was performed on conventional CD4+ T cells sorted from PBMCs. The receptor was derived from a human donor with AIRE deficiency. The V gene is TRBV6-6, the J gene TRBJ1-2, with D unclear. The CDR3 DNA is TGTGCCAGCAGCAGAACTAACTATGGCTACACCTTC. This gives the protein CASSRTNYGYTF.